Sequencing of this T cell receptor (beta chain) was carried out in a study of T-cell reconstitution after alpha-beta-depleted transplantation in children. CDR3 length equals 16 residues. Germline V lookup: CDR1 DFQATT, CDR2 SNEGSKA (reference sequence). V trimming: 5 bases; J trimming: 2 bases; junction bases outside the gene matches: 10. A TCRbeta library incorporating unique molecular identifiers was prepared. TCRdb independently ran MiXCR on the PCR reads; one entry per CDR3 protein. This sample yields 200,000 to 250,000 distinct CDR3 sequences, of which approximately 10% are seen a single time; 28% belongs to the top ten. This clonotype was found many times.

The source was PBMCs, collected before TCRalphabeta/CD19-depleted stem cell transplant. This sequence was found in a child less than two years old with acute myeloid leukemia, due to receive a stem cell transplant. The chain uses TRBV20-1 and TRBJ2-1; 9 bases line up with TRBD2. CDR3: CSARVASGKAYNEQFF. CDR3 nucleotides: TGCAGTGCTCGCGTCGCTAGCGGGAAGGCCTACAATGAGCAGTTCTTC.